The sequence of this TCR beta chain was determined in a study of shared clonotypes between healthy human individuals. Study-wide background: Each donor had three CD4 naive, three CD4 memory, two CD8 naive and one CD8 memory plate.

Worth noting for this clone: Other DNA sequences in this specimen translate into the identical CDR3.

V was trimmed by 0 bases and J by 3 bases, leaving 13 bases between them. The germline V gene encodes CDR1 SGHRS and CDR2 YFSETQ. CDR3 length equals 15 residues. About 30,000 T cell genomes, or 200 to 250 ng DNA, went into the sorted-subset replicate PCRs. TCRdb's table, derived via immunoSEQ multiplex PCR, lists solely in-frame clones and lacks some. The sample yields roughly 2 million clones, 95% seen once. Partitioning of CD4+ cells yielded a CD45RA+ naive subset and a CD45RA-negative memory subset. Sequenced material: naive CD4+ T cells sorted from blood. Subset defined: CD45RA+ positively selected. The rearrangement links TRBV5-1 to TRBJ2-7; weak D call: TRBD1 (5 bases). The sequence was obtained from a man younger than 35 in good health. The CDR3 DNA reads as TGCGCCAGCAGCTTGGCGTGGGGCTCTAGCTACGAGCAGTACTTC. Translation: CASSLAWGSSYEQYF.